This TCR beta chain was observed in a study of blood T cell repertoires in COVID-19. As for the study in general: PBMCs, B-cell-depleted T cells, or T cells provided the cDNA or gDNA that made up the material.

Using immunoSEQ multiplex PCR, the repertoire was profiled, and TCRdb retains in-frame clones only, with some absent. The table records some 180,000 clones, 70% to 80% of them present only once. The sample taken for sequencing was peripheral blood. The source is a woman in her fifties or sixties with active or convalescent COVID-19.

CDR3 amino acids: CASTWRGKETQYF. The CDR3 DNA is TGTGCCAGCACCTGGAGAGGGAAAGAGACCCAGTACTTC. The rearrangement uses TRBV2 and TRBJ2-5; perhaps TRBD2 as D (5 bases). Looked up from germline, CDR1 is SNHLY and CDR2 is FYNNEI. The germline V and J ends were trimmed by 7 bases and 3 bases, with 12 bases remaining between them. This CDR3 spans 13 amino acids.